This TCR beta chain was identified in a study of blood T cell repertoires in COVID-19. As for the study in general: Collection of acute and convalescent COVID-19 samples took place in the United States, Italy and Spain. Sample material is recorded as cDNA or gDNA derived from T cells, B-cell-depleted T cells, or PBMCs.

The CDR3 totals 15 residues. Germline V lookup: CDR1 MNHEY, CDR2 SVGEGT. Trimming took off 2 bases at V and 4 bases at J, with 14 bases between the two ends. Repertoires were generated with immunoSEQ multiplex PCR, while TCRdb's copy carries only in-frame clones and drops some. Of 150,000 to 200,000 clones listed, over 85% were seen once; the top ten hold 2%. Seattle-derived patients entered the study during active infection and were followed longitudinally. The sample was peripheral blood. The V and J genes are TRBV6-2 or TRBV6-3 and TRBJ1-1; weak D call: TRBD1 (5 bases). The sequence came from a woman aged 55-69 years with COVID-19, enrolled during active disease. CDR3 nucleotides: TGTGCCAGCAGTTACGGTGGGGGGAGGAGCACTGAAGCTTTCTTT. This gives the protein CASSYGGGRSTEAFF.